The clone carrying this T cell receptor (beta chain) was found a few times. The antigen is undetermined. The V and J ends lost 2 bases and 6 bases, in that order; junction bases with no gene match: 8. Germline V CDR1 and CDR2: SEHNR, FQNEAQ (reference sequence). The CDR3 is 16 amino acids. Sequencing was performed with immunoSEQ multiplex PCR; in TCRdb, only in-frame clones are kept and a portion is missing. This sample has some 87,000 clones; approximately 92% occur once, and the top ten carry roughly 0.31%. The sample comes from a study of graft-versus-host responses after intestinal transplantation. Background on the study: The transplants performed in recipients were multivisceral, liver-intestinal, or isolated intestinal.

Findings and limits, study-wide: Peak circulating GvH clone levels were associated with early post-transplant HvG declines.

The gene calls are TRBV7-9 and TRBJ1-1; 11 nucleotides agree with TRBD1. The receptor was isolated from a human donor who received an intestinal transplant. The specimen was unstimulated CD4+ T cells sorted from spleen or lymph node cells, collected before intestinal transplant. In DNA, the CDR3 is TGTGCCAGCAGCTTAACCGGGACAGGGGGGAGGGCTGAAGCTTTCTTT. This codes for CASSLTGTGGRAEAFF.